This T cell receptor (beta chain) was recovered during a study of blood T cell repertoires in COVID-19. The protocol was immunoSEQ multiplex PCR, while the TCRdb copy is restricted to in-frame clones and leaves out a portion. The table records 20,000 to 25,000 clones, less than 90% of them present only once. Trimming took 0 bases from V and 7 from J; bases not matched to a gene: 5. The CDR3 totals 15 residues. Germline-derived CDR1 and CDR2 are SGDLS and YYNGEE. The receptor's source is a human donor with acute or convalescent COVID-19. The donor label of this sample is uncertain. The sequenced sample consisted of peripheral blood. The genes are TRBV9 and TRBJ2-1; 9 bases are shared with TRBD2. The CDR3 is CASSVGGGARNEQFF. The CDR3, as DNA: TGTGCCAGCAGCGTAGGCGGGGGGGCGAGAAATGAGCAGTTCTTC.